Shown below are 31 T cell receptor beta chains from a single sample sequenced in a study of response to subunit inactivated influenza vaccine. One entry per CDR3 protein, called by TCRdb with MiXCR from the RT-PCR reads. The top ten hold about a tenth of the sample, which has 150,000 to 200,000 distinct CDR3 sequences, about 9% seen once. The specimen was non-naive T cells sorted from PBMCs, collected on the day of vaccination. The source is a man in his fifties or sixties who received an inactivated influenza vaccine.

The chain employs TRBV4-2 and TRBJ1-1, with 7 bases matching TRBD1. The V and J ends lost 1 base and 3 bases, in that order; junction bases with no gene match: 5. Germline loops: CDR1 LGHNA, CDR2 YNFKEQ. The CDR3 has 15 residues. For the CDR3, the DNA is TGTGCCAGCAGCCAAGGTCTCGGGACAGACACTGAAGCTTTCTTT. It yields the protein CASSQGLGTDTEAFF.

This clonotype has a handful of counts. This chain connects TRBV6-1 to TRBJ2-7, with D possibly being TRBD1 or TRBD2 (5 bases each). The CDR3 sequence is 14 residues long. CDR1 is MNHNS and CDR2 is SASEGT in the germline V gene. V was shortened by 8 bases and J by 2 bases, with 16 bases between the two germline ends. For the CDR3, the DNA is TGTGCCAGCCGGCCCGGGACGGCCCCCTACGAGCAGTACTTC. Translated: CASRPGTAPYEQYF.

This sequence joins TRBV20-1 and TRBJ1-4, with 7 bases that match TRBD1. Losses at the gene ends were 3 bases for V and 7 bases for J; bases not matched to a gene: 11. The CDR3 length is 15 residues. CDR1 and CDR2 (germline): DFQATT, SNEGSKA (reference sequence). The CDR3, as DNA: TGCAGTGCTAGTCGAAGGGGGCAGGGGGGTGAAAAACTGTTTTTT. It encodes CSASRRGQGGEKLFF.

This clonotype was found many times. J is TRBJ2-7 and V is TRBV7-6, with TRBD1 matching over 10 bases. The CDR3 runs to 15 residues. Germline trimming cut 1 base from V and 2 bases from J; bases unmatched to any gene: 2. Germline-derived CDR1 and CDR2 are SGHVS and FNYEAQ. CDR3 residues: CASSLGQGATYEQYF. The CDR3 region has the DNA TGTGCCAGCAGCTTAGGACAGGGGGCAACCTACGAGCAGTACTTC. The full variable domain, completed using reference TRBV7-6 and TRBJ2-7, is GAGVSQSPRYKVTKRGQDVALRCDPISGHVSLYWYRQALGQGPEFLTYFNYEAQQDKSGLPNDRFSAERPEGSISTLTIQRTEQRDSAMYRCASSLGQGATYEQYFGPGTRLTVT.

This clonotype occurred many times. The chain combines TRBV7-8 with TRBJ2-7; weak D call: TRBD1 (6 bases). Trimming cost V 1 base and J 7 bases, with 8 bases left between them. The CDR3 contains 12 residues. The germline gives CDR1 SGHVS, CDR2 FQNEAQ. The CDR3 DNA reads as TGTGCCAGCAGCTTAGGAGGGGGTGAGCAGTACTTC. Translation gives CASSLGGGEQYF.

This clonotype has more than one count but fewer than ten. V and J are TRBV3-1 and TRBJ2-7, with 11 bases that match TRBD1. The germline V gene encodes CDR1 LGHDT and CDR2 YNNKEL (reference sequence). V lost 5 bases to trimming and J lost 5 bases; unmatched junction nucleotides: 2. This CDR3 region has 13 residues. DNA for the CDR3: TGTGCCAGCAGCTGGACAGGGGGCGACGAGCAGTACTTC. The encoded protein is CASSWTGGDEQYF.

This clonotype was seen at least ten times. This rearrangement joins TRBV7-8 to TRBJ2-5; no firm D call. V was clipped by 1 base and J by 5 bases, with 8 bases between them. The CDR3 is 13 amino acids. The germline CDR1 and CDR2 sequences are SGHVS and FQNEAQ. CDR3: CASSLVTLETQYF. The CDR3 coding sequence is TGTGCCAGCAGCTTAGTTACCTTGGAGACCCAGTACTTC.

This clonotype was seen a handful of times. The V gene is TRBV3-1, the J gene TRBJ2-3; D not resolved. Trimming removed 3 bases from V and 2 bases from J, with 9 bases in between. CDR1 and CDR2 (germline): LGHDT, YNNKEL (reference sequence). The CDR3 sequence is 14 residues long. The CDR3 sequence: CASSQAGTTDTQYF. CDR3 nucleotide sequence: TGTGCCAGCAGCCAGGCCGGTACCACAGATACGCAGTATTTT.

There are many counts of this clonotype. For the CDR3, the DNA is TGTGCCAGCAGTTTGTCCCTAGCGGTAAATGAGCAGTTCTTC. It specifies CASSLSLAVNEQFF. The chain couples TRBV12-3 or TRBV12-4 to TRBJ2-1; 7 positions agree with TRBD2. The CDR3 consists of 14 residues. J was trimmed by 7 bases and V by 3 bases; bases with no gene match: 6.

This clonotype was found a few times. The CDR3 loop reads CSARGRGEPSGANVLTF. DNA for the CDR3: TGCAGTGCTAGAGGTCGGGGGGAACCCTCTGGGGCCAACGTCCTGACTTTC. This sequence joins TRBV20-1 and TRBJ2-6; the match to TRBD2 covers 7 bases. Unmatched junction bases numbered 6, after V lost 1 base and J lost 0 bases. CDR1 DFQATT and CDR2 SNEGSKA come from the germline V gene (reference sequence). The CDR3 sequence is 17 residues long.

This clonotype was counted ten times or more. This rearrangement joins TRBV20-1 to TRBJ2-7, with D possibly being TRBD2 (6 bases). Per the germline V gene, CDR1 is DFQATT and CDR2 is SNEGSKA (reference sequence). V lost 6 bases and J lost 5, with 23 bases in between. This CDR3 contains 15 residues. This CDR3 reads CSACVVGEERNEQYF. As DNA, the CDR3 is TGCAGTGCCTGCGTGGTGGGGGAGGAACGGAACGAGCAGTACTTC.

This clonotype has only a few counts. The chain links TRBV4-3 to TRBJ1-6; D remains unclear. Germline CDR1 and CDR2: LGHNA and YSLEER. Deletions cut 4 bases from V and 11 bases from J, with 18 bases between. The length of the CDR3 is 15 residues. CDR3 sequence (DNA): TGCGCCAGCAGCCCAGATTTTGGTTCTGTAGCACCCCTCCACTTT. It specifies CASSPDFGSVAPLHF.

The rearrangement uses TRBV30 and TRBJ1-1; perhaps TRBD1 as D (6 bases). Germline loops: CDR1 GTSNPN, CDR2 SVGIG (reference sequence). The ends were cut back, 0 bases at V and 4 bases at J, with 18 bases in the middle. The CDR3 is 16 residues long. The CDR3 region has the DNA TGTGCCTGGAGTGTAGGCCTGGGCAGGGGAGGCACTGAAGCTTTCTTT. It specifies CAWSVGLGRGGTEAFF.

Many counts were recorded for this clonotype. Sequence at one end of the junction differs from germline and may be a read error. V usage is TRBV5-1 and J usage is TRBJ2-5, with 8 bases lining up with TRBD1. There are 14 residues in the CDR3. Germline V CDR1 and CDR2: SGHRS, YFSETQ. DNA of the CDR3: TGCGCCAGCAGTTTGGGGGGACAGGAAGAGACCCAGTACTTC. It codes for CASSLGGQEETQYF.

This chain joins TRBV25-1 and TRBJ2-1; tentatively, D is TRBD1 (6 bases). The V end lost 1 base, the J end lost 9 bases, and 13 bases lay between the germline ends. Germline CDR1 MGHDK, CDR2 SYGVNS. The CDR3 spans 14 residues. The CDR3 coding sequence is TGTGCCAGCAGTGAATGTACAGGGATTTGTGAGCAGTTCTTC. Amino acid sequence: CASSECTGICEQFF. Full variable domain (missing parts from reference TRBV25-1 and TRBJ2-1): EADIYQTPRYLVIGTGKKITLECSQTMGHDKMYWYQQDPGMELHLIHYSYGVNSTEKGDLSSESTVSRIRTEHFPLTLESARPSHTSQYLCASSECTGICEQFFGPGTRLTVL.

The chain is built from TRBV7-9 and TRBJ2-1, with 9 bases lining up with TRBD2. Germline CDR1 reads SEHNR; CDR2 reads FQNEAQ (reference sequence). V was pared by 2 bases and J by 9 bases, with 8 bases of the junction left unmatched. The CDR3 sequence is 15 residues long. The CDR3 sequence is CASSLLSSGTGEQFF. DNA of the CDR3: TGTGCCAGCAGCTTATTGTCTAGCGGGACCGGTGAGCAGTTCTTC.

DNA for the CDR3: TGTGCCAGCAGTCCGGGACTAGCGGGCCCTAACACCGGGGAGCTGTTTTTT. Its protein product is CASSPGLAGPNTGELFF. V usage is TRBV28 and J usage is TRBJ2-2; 12 bases are a match to TRBD2. The CDR3 has 17 amino acids. The V and J ends lost 5 bases and 2 bases, in that order; junction bases with no gene match: 6. From germline, CDR1 is MDHEN and CDR2 SYDVKM.

This clonotype was found a few times. V is TRBV27 and J is TRBJ2-3; 10 bases agree with TRBD1. The V and J ends lost 6 bases and 4 bases, in that order; junction bases with no gene match: 16. This CDR3 comprises 18 residues. Per germline, CDR1 MNHEY and CDR2 SMNVEV (reference sequence). The CDR3 DNA is TGTGCCAGCAGCCCGGGACAGGGGAAAACAGCGCCGTCAGATACGCAGTATTTT. Translation gives CASSPGQGKTAPSDTQYF.

This rearrangement joins TRBV9 to TRBJ2-1; 7 positions agree with TRBD2. The germline CDR1 and CDR2 sequences are SGDLS and YYNGEE. V was clipped by 0 bases and J by 4 bases; unmatched bases: 4. The CDR3 is 15 amino acids. The CDR3 here is CASSVGQAGYNEQFF. The CDR3 DNA reads TGTGCCAGCAGCGTAGGCCAAGCGGGATACAATGAGCAGTTCTTC.

This clonotype was seen many times. The chain is built from TRBV12-3 or TRBV12-4 and TRBJ2-7; D is possibly TRBD1 (5 bases). The CDR3 covers 15 residues. V lost 1 base, J lost 1 base, and 11 bases lay in between. CDR3 protein: CASSLGPGKSYEQYF. Written as DNA, the CDR3 is TGTGCCAGCAGTTTAGGTCCAGGGAAATCCTACGAGCAGTACTTC.

Ten or more counts support this clonotype. This chain joins TRBV7-9 and TRBJ1-1, with 9 bases that match TRBD1. Germline values: CDR1 SEHNR, CDR2 FQNEAQ (reference sequence). The CDR3 consists of 14 residues. Germline trimming cut 6 bases from V and 4 bases from J; bases unmatched to any gene: 6. CDR3: CASSKQGAGTEAFF. The CDR3 nucleotides read TGTGCCAGCAGTAAACAGGGGGCGGGCACTGAAGCTTTCTTT.

This clonotype was counted at least ten times. The V call is TRBV29-1, the J call TRBJ2-7, with D maybe TRBD1 (6 bases). Trimming took off 7 bases at V and 6 bases at J, with 13 bases between the two ends. The germline CDR1 and CDR2 sequences are SQVTM and ANQGSEA. The CDR3 spans 11 residues. CDR3 sequence: CSGGVGGEQYF. As DNA, the CDR3 is TGCAGCGGGGGAGTAGGGGGCGAGCAGTACTTC.

This clonotype showed up just a few times. The chain recombines TRBV19 with TRBJ1-1; the D gene is possibly TRBD1 (5 bases). The CDR3 length is 15 residues. CDR1 is LNHDA and CDR2 is SQIVND in the germline V gene (reference sequence). V lost 1 base and J 1 base, leaving 10 bases between the germline ends. In DNA form, the CDR3 reads TGTGCCAGTAGTATAGGGGGCAGACCGAACACTGAAGCTTTCTTT. Translating it yields CASSIGGRPNTEAFF.

The chain uses TRBV15 and TRBJ1-5; weak D call: TRBD1 (5 bases). Germline assignment: CDR1 LNHNV and CDR2 YYDKDF (reference sequence). The CDR3 has 14 amino acids. Trimming took off 3 bases at V and 3 bases at J, with 9 bases between the two ends. The DNA for the CDR3 is TGTGCCACCAGCAGGGGGGAAGTCAATCAGCCCCAGCATTTT. Residues: CATSRGEVNQPQHF.

This clonotype occurred a few times. This chain links TRBV25-1 with TRBJ2-3; tentatively, D is TRBD2 (5 bases). Germline lookup yields CDR1 MGHDK and CDR2 SYGVNS. The CDR3 consists of 15 residues. Trimming left V 3 bases short and J 6 bases short, with 16 bases between. The CDR3 sequence is CASSDSSQRRDTQYF. For the CDR3, the DNA is TGTGCCAGCAGTGATTCCAGTCAGAGGAGGGATACGCAGTATTTT.

The gene calls are TRBV27 and TRBJ2-1; 9 bases line up with TRBD2. After removal of 8 bases from V and 9 bases from J, the junction contained 11 bases not matched to a gene. Germline V CDR1 and CDR2: MNHEY, SMNVEV (reference sequence). The CDR3 spans 14 residues. CDR3 sequence reads: CASSTSGGPSEQFF. CDR3 coding DNA: TGTGCCAGCTCGACTAGCGGAGGTCCCAGTGAGCAGTTCTTC.

This clonotype was seen many times. The rearrangement joins TRBV3-1 to TRBJ2-7; D might be TRBD2 (5 bases). Germline loops: CDR1 LGHDT, CDR2 YNNKEL (reference sequence). The V end was cut by 6 bases, the J end by 0 bases, with 12 bases between. CDR3 length equals 14 residues. The CDR3 sequence: CASSHGLTSYEQYF. CDR3 sequence (DNA): TGTGCCAGCAGTCACGGACTGACCTCCTACGAGCAGTACTTC.

The chain carries TRBV7-2 and TRBJ2-1, with 12 positions matching TRBD2. The CDR3 is made up of 15 amino acids. The V segment lost 5 bases and the J segment 6 bases; nucleotides outside the gene matches: 5. The germline gives CDR1 SGHTA, CDR2 FQGNSA. The CDR3 DNA follows: TGTGCCAGCAGCACACAACTAGCGGGGGGCAATGAGCAGTTCTTC. The encoded protein is CASSTQLAGGNEQFF.

The chain joins TRBV4-1 to TRBJ2-7, with D perhaps matching TRBD2 (5 bases). Germline values: CDR1 MGHRA, CDR2 YSYEKL. This CDR3 region has 14 residues. V lost 1 base and J 3 bases, leaving 10 bases between the germline ends. The CDR3 protein is CASSQGEGIYEQYF. In DNA, the CDR3 is TGCGCCAGCAGCCAAGGTGAGGGCATCTACGAGCAGTACTTC.

This clonotype appeared a few times. V is TRBV24-1 and J is TRBJ1-1; D is undetermined. The CDR3 covers 15 residues. Trimming left V 9 bases short and J 1 base short, with 17 bases between. Per the germline V gene, CDR1 is KGHDR and CDR2 is SFDVKD. CDR3: CATRPGRLGNTEAFF. For the CDR3, the DNA is TGTGCCACCCGACCTGGTCGACTCGGGAACACTGAAGCTTTCTTT.

V and J are TRBV3-1 and TRBJ2-7; D may be TRBD1 or TRBD2 (5 bases each). The ends were cut back, 2 bases at V and 3 bases at J, with 32 bases in the middle. The V gene's germline CDR1 is LGHDT and CDR2 YNNKEL (reference sequence). There are 21 residues in the CDR3. The CDR3 sequence is CASSQHRDHDRTRTNSYEQYF. The CDR3 nucleotides read TGTGCCAGCAGCCAACACCGGGATCACGACCGGACAAGAACTAACAGCTACGAGCAGTACTTC.